This T cell receptor beta chain derives from a study of T cell responses to AZD1222 COVID-19 vaccine. Study-level points and caveats: Only a handful of AZD1222 recipients tested seropositive at baseline.

Investigators merged groups given second doses at roughly 4 or roughly 12 weeks. Generated by immunoSEQ multiplex PCR, the TCRdb table keeps only in-frame clones and is missing some. The table has some 80,000 clones, less than 95% seen once; the top ten hold about 3%. V gave up 4 bases and J gave up 3 bases, with 9 bases separating them. This CDR3 region has 13 residues. Per germline, CDR1 SEHNR and CDR2 FQNEAQ (reference sequence). Concerning this clone itself: Its antigen is undetermined.

V is TRBV7-9 and J is TRBJ1-2, with D perhaps matching TRBD1 (5 bases). This sequence originates from an adult who received the AZD1222 COVID-19 vaccine. The material was peripheral blood, obtained 28 days after the second AZD1222 dose. The CDR3, as DNA: TGTGCCAGCAGCTCGTCGACAGACTATGGCTACACCTTC. Translation: CASSSSTDYGYTF.